These 32 T cell receptor beta chains were all obtained from the same sample, sequenced in a study of shared clonotypes between healthy human individuals. Libraries were prepared by immunoSEQ multiplex PCR; TCRdb keeps only in-frame clonotypes and omits some of them. This sample has some 2,000,000 clones; 85% to 95% occur once, and the top ten carry 0.1% to 0.15%. The specimen was naive CD4+ T cells sorted from blood. Subset in this sample: CD45RA+ positively selected. The receptors shown here come from a man younger than 30 in good health.

This clone has just a few counts. V is TRBV27 and J is TRBJ2-1; no clear D. Trimming pared 3 bases from V and 4 bases from J, leaving 1 base between. CDR3 length equals 11 residues. In germline, CDR1 is MNHEY, CDR2 SMNVEV (reference sequence). The CDR3 DNA is TGTGCCAGCAGTTTTTACAATGAGCAGTTCTTC. It yields the protein CASSFYNEQFF.

The CDR3 DNA sequence: TGCGCCAGCAGCCAAGCTCCGACAGGACCGAACACCGGGGAGCTGTTTTTT. Protein: CASSQAPTGPNTGELFF. This chain links TRBV4-1 with TRBJ2-2; TRBD1 is a possible D gene (6 bases). V was clipped by 1 base and J by 0 bases, with 12 bases between them. This CDR3 is 17 amino acids long. CDR1 is MGHRA and CDR2 is YSYEKL in the germline V gene.

The V and J genes are TRBV10-3 and TRBJ2-1, with D perhaps matching TRBD1 (6 bases). The CDR3 has 12 residues. Germline lookup yields CDR1 ENHRY and CDR2 SYGVKD. V dropped 8 bases and J dropped 5 bases, with 10 bases sitting between them. The CDR3 region is CAISGDNNEQFF. In DNA form, the CDR3 reads TGTGCCATCTCTGGGGACAACAATGAGCAGTTCTTC.

The V and J genes are TRBV7-6 and TRBJ2-2; the match to TRBD1 covers 9 bases. Trimming at V came to 5 bases and at J to 0 bases, leaving 10 bases not matched to a gene. Germline lookup yields CDR1 SGHVS and CDR2 FNYEAQ. The CDR3 runs to 18 residues. The CDR3 DNA sequence: TGTGCCAGCAGCCATGCTACAGGGGGCAGCGCGAACACCGGGGAGCTGTTTTTT. Its protein is CASSHATGGSANTGELFF.

The V and J genes are TRBV9 and TRBJ1-4; 7 bases are shared with TRBD1. This CDR3 region has 15 residues. Germline loops: CDR1 SGDLS, CDR2 YYNGEE. J was trimmed by 7 bases and V by 3 bases; bases with no gene match: 9. This chain's CDR3 is CASSDRGRASEKLFF. In DNA, the CDR3 is TGTGCCAGCAGCGACAGGGGAAGGGCTAGTGAAAAACTGTTTTTT.

The genes are TRBV30 and TRBJ2-2, with 7 positions matching TRBD1. CDR1 and CDR2 from the germline V gene are GTSNPN and SVGIG (reference sequence). The V gene end was trimmed by 6 bases and the J gene end by 3 bases; junction bases not matched to a gene: 7. The CDR3 extends over 14 amino acids. The CDR3 DNA is TGTGCCTGCCGGGGACAGACCTACACCGGGGAGCTGTTTTTT. Translating gives CACRGQTYTGELFF. Drawing the rest from reference TRBV30 and TRBJ2-2, the complete variable domain is SQTIHQWPATLVQPVGSPLSLECTVEGTSNPNLYWYRQAAGRGLQLLFYSVGIGQISSEVPQNLSASRPQDRQFILSSKKLLLSDSGFYLCACRGQTYTGELFFGEGSRLTVL.

As DNA, the CDR3 is TGCGCCAGCTGGGGGGGAGAGACCCAGTACTTC. Its protein is CASWGGETQYF. The rearrangement links TRBV5-1 to TRBJ2-5; 7 bases align to TRBD2. Germline V gene lookup returns CDR1 SGHRS and CDR2 YFSETQ. J was trimmed by 4 bases and V by 7 bases; bases with no gene match: 1. CDR3 length: 11 residues. Supplemented by reference TRBV5-1 and TRBJ2-5, the full variable domain reads KAGVTQTPRYLIKTRGQQVTLSCSPISGHRSVSWYQQTPGQGLQFLFEYFSETQRNKGNFPGRFSGRQFSNSRSEMNVSTLELGDSALYLCASWGGETQYFGPGTRLLVL.

The chain recombines TRBV13 with TRBJ1-2; D uncertain. With 5 bases removed from V and 3 bases from J, the gap between germline ends came to 7 bases. The length of the CDR3 is 12 residues. Per the germline V gene, CDR1 is PRHDT and CDR2 is FYEKMQ (reference sequence). The DNA for the CDR3 is TGTGCCAGCAGCCTAGATTACTATGGCTACACCTTC. Protein: CASSLDYYGYTF.

The chain joins TRBV6-5 to TRBJ1-1, with a possible D match to TRBD1 (5 bases). CDR1 and CDR2 from the germline V gene are MNHEY and SVGAGI. The length of the CDR3 is 12 residues. V gave up 2 bases and J gave up 8 bases, with 9 bases separating them. CDR3 sequence (DNA): TGTGCCAGCAGTTACGGGGGAAGAGAAGCTTTCTTT. This translates into CASSYGGREAFF.

The V gene is TRBV20-1, the J gene TRBJ2-5, with 8 bases identical to TRBD1. The germline gives CDR1 DFQATT, CDR2 SNEGSKA (reference sequence). The V gene end was trimmed by 8 bases and the J gene end by 5 bases; junction bases not matched to a gene: 4. This CDR3 spans 11 amino acids. The CDR3 here is CSSYRGETQYF. DNA for the CDR3: TGCAGTTCATACAGGGGGGAGACCCAGTACTTC.

Concerning this clone: The sample contains more than one DNA sequence encoding this CDR3. The V gene is TRBV7-2, the J gene TRBJ2-7; the match to TRBD2 covers 8 bases. Germline CDR1 reads SGHTA; CDR2 reads FQGNSA. With 1 base clipped from V and 6 bases from J, the junction kept 5 bases outside the gene matches. The CDR3 spans 14 residues. In DNA, the CDR3 is TGTGCCAGCAGCTTAGGCCTAGCGGGCTTCGAGCAGTACTTC. Translating gives CASSLGLAGFEQYF.

The chain couples TRBV5-4 to TRBJ2-2; 7 positions match TRBD1. The CDR3 runs 16 residues. The germline CDR1 and CDR2 sequences are SGHNT and YYREEE (reference sequence). J was trimmed by 1 base and V by 6 bases; bases with no gene match: 9. The CDR3 is CASNSAGTVNTGELFF. The CDR3 coding sequence is TGTGCCAGCAACTCCGCCGGGACAGTGAACACCGGGGAGCTGTTTTTT.

The rearrangement uses TRBV15 and TRBJ2-7; possible D gene TRBD1, 5 bases. Trimming pared 3 bases from V and 3 bases from J, leaving 18 bases between. Germline CDR1 reads LNHNV; CDR2 reads YYDKDF (reference sequence). The CDR3 consists of 16 residues. CDR3 loop: CATSREKGRANYEQYF. The DNA for the CDR3 is TGTGCCACCAGCAGGGAAAAGGGCAGGGCAAACTACGAGCAGTACTTC.

V gene TRBV2 combines with J gene TRBJ1-5; D gene ambiguous. Germline V CDR1 and CDR2: SNHLY, FYNNEI. V was cut by 2 bases and J by 2 bases, with 10 bases left in between. The CDR3 is made up of 15 amino acids. CDR3: CASSEMSTGNQPQHF. The CDR3 DNA follows: TGTGCCAGCAGTGAAATGAGCACGGGCAATCAGCCCCAGCATTTT.

The chain carries TRBV2 and TRBJ1-2; the D gene is possibly TRBD1 (5 bases). The ends were cut back, 6 bases at V and 6 bases at J, with 20 bases in the middle. This CDR3 contains 15 residues. The germline V gene encodes CDR1 SNHLY and CDR2 FYNNEI. CDR3 residues: CASRGVTLTNNGYTF. CDR3 coding DNA: TGTGCCAGCAGGGGGGTGACCCTGACCAACAATGGCTACACCTTC.

V and J are TRBV5-6 and TRBJ2-3; D is perhaps TRBD1 (6 bases). The CDR3 totals 15 residues. Germline V gene data show CDR1 as SGHDT and CDR2 as YYEEEE. Trimming removed 4 bases from V and 0 bases from J, with 12 bases in between. This CDR3 reads CASSGGQSSTDTQYF. Here the CDR3 DNA reads TGTGCCAGCAGCGGCGGACAGTCTAGCACAGATACGCAGTATTTT.

The CDR3 here is CASSDLVDRETEAFF. In DNA form, the CDR3 reads TGTGCCAGCAGTGATCTAGTCGACAGGGAAACTGAAGCTTTCTTT. The rearrangement joins TRBV6-1 to TRBJ1-1, with 7 positions matching TRBD1. Germline assignment: CDR1 MNHNS and CDR2 SASEGT. Trimming at V came to 3 bases and at J to 5 bases, leaving 9 bases not matched to a gene. CDR3 length: 15 residues.

For this clone: Within the sample, other DNA sequences also encode this same CDR3. The V gene is TRBV6-1, the J gene TRBJ1-4; 11 nucleotides align to TRBD1. The CDR3 sequence is 13 residues long. Trimming cost V 6 bases and J 7 bases; bases outside gene matches: 1. Germline V lookup: CDR1 MNHNS, CDR2 SASEGT. The CDR3 loop reads CASSGQGAEKLFF. The CDR3 DNA reads TGTGCCAGCAGCGGACAGGGGGCTGAAAAACTGTTTTTT.

This clone has only one observation. This CDR3 is also generated by other DNA sequences in the sample. V is TRBV2 and J is TRBJ1-4; possibly TRBD1 for D (6 bases). Trimming took off 4 bases at V and 7 bases at J, with 10 bases between the two ends. CDR1 is SNHLY and CDR2 is FYNNEI in the germline V gene. The CDR3 length is 13 residues. CDR3 sequence reads: CASSGGQGEKLFF. CDR3 nucleotides: TGTGCCAGCAGTGGGGGGCAGGGTGAAAAACTGTTTTTT.

The chain links TRBV5-4 to TRBJ1-3; D is perhaps TRBD1 (6 bases). CDR1 is SGHNT and CDR2 is YYREEE in the germline V gene (reference sequence). The CDR3 runs 17 residues. The ends were cut back, 3 bases at V and 3 bases at J, with 19 bases in the middle. CDR3 sequence reads: CASSYNAGGRNGNTIYF. The CDR3 nucleotides read TGTGCCAGCAGCTACAATGCCGGGGGGCGCAATGGAAACACCATATATTTT.

The chain couples TRBV7-9 to TRBJ2-1, with a weak D call TRBD1 (5 bases). Germline loops: CDR1 SEHNR, CDR2 FQNEAQ (reference sequence). There are 15 residues in the CDR3. Between the trimmed V and J ends, which lost 5 bases and 12 bases, there was a span of 23 bases. The CDR3 region is CASSQVSVGPSGQFF. The CDR3, as DNA: TGTGCCAGCAGCCAAGTTTCGGTGGGGCCCTCGGGGCAGTTCTTC.

This rearrangement joins TRBV18 to TRBJ1-3, with 7 bases that match TRBD1. The V segment lost 6 bases and the J segment 0 bases; nucleotides outside the gene matches: 11. Per germline, CDR1 KGHSH and CDR2 LQKENI. The CDR3 is made up of 17 amino acids. The DNA of the CDR3 is TGTGCCAGCTCGCCCCAACAGGGGATATCCTCTGGAAACACCATATATTTT. Translation: CASSPQQGISSGNTIYF.

V usage is TRBV7-9 and J usage is TRBJ1-4; D unresolved. The CDR3 sequence is 14 residues long. Between the trimmed V and J ends, which lost 5 bases and 8 bases, there was a span of 15 bases. Germline V gives CDR1 SEHNR, CDR2 FQNEAQ (reference sequence). CDR3 sequence (DNA): TGTGCCAGCAGCGGGGTCTCACGTGGAGAAAAACTGTTTTTT. Its protein product is CASSGVSRGEKLFF.

This chain joins TRBV6-5 and TRBJ1-1; no clear D. V was clipped by 4 bases and J by 2 bases, with 8 bases between them. The CDR3 totals 13 residues. Germline assignment: CDR1 MNHEY and CDR2 SVGAGI. CDR3 DNA sequence: TGTGCCAGCAGTTCCCTCTACAACACTGAAGCTTTCTTT. Translated: CASSSLYNTEAFF.

The J gene is TRBJ2-1, the V gene TRBV7-2; D possibly matches TRBD1 or TRBD2 (8 bases each). The CDR3 sequence is 16 residues long. Trimming took 5 bases from V and 6 from J, leaving 20 bases between them. Germline V gene lookup returns CDR1 SGHTA and CDR2 FQGNSA. The chain's CDR3 is CASSIRGPGGPNEQFF. The CDR3 DNA is TGTGCCAGCAGCATCAGGGGGCCGGGAGGGCCCAATGAGCAGTTCTTC. Together with reference TRBV7-2 and TRBJ2-1, the CDR3 gives the full variable domain: GAGVSQSPSNKVTEKGKDVELRCDPISGHTALYWYRQSLGQGLEFLIYFQGNSAPDKSGLPSDRFSAERTGGSVSTLTIQRTQQEDSAVYLCASSIRGPGGPNEQFFGPGTRLTVL.

This chain uses TRBV30 with TRBJ1-5; D is perhaps TRBD1 (6 bases). Germline V gene sequence: CDR1 GTSNPN, CDR2 SVGIG (reference sequence). The germline V and J ends were trimmed by 3 bases and 4 bases, with 13 bases remaining between them. The CDR3 is 14 residues long. The CDR3 DNA follows: TGTGCCTGGAGCTCCACAGGGATTAATCAGCCCCAGCATTTT. Translated, it gives CAWSSTGINQPQHF. The full variable domain, in which reference TRBV30 and TRBJ1-5 provide the parts outside the CDR3, is SQTIHQWPATLVQPVGSPLSLECTVEGTSNPNLYWYRQAAGRGLQLLFYSVGIGQISSEVPQNLSASRPQDRQFILSSKKLLLSDSGFYLCAWSSTGINQPQHFGDGTRLSIL.

Points on this clone: A single base separates this from a much larger clone, so it may be a read error. This sample also contains other DNA sequences that code for the same CDR3. The chain uses TRBV11-2 and TRBJ2-7; D not resolved. V gave up 4 bases and J gave up 1 base, with 2 bases separating them. This CDR3 has 11 residues. Germline V gives CDR1 SGHAT, CDR2 FQNNGV. The CDR3 DNA follows: TGTGCCAGCAGCTCGTCCTACGAGCAGTACTTC. Translation gives CASSSSYEQYF.

This clone has only a few counts. In the same sample, other DNA sequences code for this CDR3. This sequence joins TRBV20-1 and TRBJ2-5; no firm D call. Germline V gene lookup returns CDR1 DFQATT and CDR2 SNEGSKA (reference sequence). V shed 1 base and J shed 4 bases, with 1 base lying between them. The CDR3 extends over 10 amino acids. In nucleotides, the CDR3 is TGCAGTGCTAGAGCAGAGACCCAGTACTTC. Its translation: CSARAETQYF.

J is TRBJ2-7 and V is TRBV6-5, with 7 bases fitting TRBD1. CDR1 MNHEY and CDR2 SVGAGI come from the germline V gene. With V trimmed by 5 bases and J by 3 bases, 4 bases remained unmatched. The CDR3 spans 13 residues. This chain's CDR3 is CASSRQGYYEQYF. The CDR3 DNA reads TGTGCCAGCAGTCGACAGGGCTACTACGAGCAGTACTTC.

J is TRBJ2-5 and V is TRBV30; 12 nucleotides agree with TRBD2. This CDR3 has 14 amino acids. Germline CDR1 reads GTSNPN; CDR2 reads SVGIG (reference sequence). The ends lost 2 bases at V and 5 bases at J; junction bases unmatched: 3. The CDR3 reads CAWSRTSGTETQYF. The CDR3, as DNA: TGTGCCTGGAGTCGGACTAGCGGGACTGAGACCCAGTACTTC.

This chain uses TRBV11-3 with TRBJ1-1; tentative D call: TRBD1 (5 bases). V gave up 5 bases and J gave up 1 base, with 17 bases separating them. The CDR3 is 16 amino acids. Germline V gene data show CDR1 as SGHNT and CDR2 as YENEEA. CDR3 residues: CASSAPEGRRNTEAFF. The CDR3 DNA sequence: TGTGCCAGCAGCGCCCCGGAGGGGCGGAGGAACACTGAAGCTTTCTTT.

The chain links TRBV5-1 to TRBJ2-3, with 8 bases matching TRBD2. The CDR3 contains 16 residues. Trimming at V came to 1 base and at J to 0 bases, leaving 4 bases not matched to a gene. Germline V gives CDR1 SGHRS, CDR2 YFSETQ. CDR3 in amino acids: CASSLKAGDSTDTQYF. CDR3 DNA sequence: TGCGCCAGCAGCTTGAAAGCGGGGGATAGCACAGATACGCAGTATTTT.